One sample yielded the 5 T cell receptor beta chains listed below, sequenced in a study of Ad26.COV2.S vaccination and SARS-CoV-2 variants. Profiling relied on immunoSEQ multiplex PCR, and the TCRdb table lists in-frame clones only, not all of them. The sample shows approximately 460,000 clones, roughly nine tenths of them seen only once. The sample's treatment: over 15 received Ad26.COV2.S at low or high dose, single or two shots; several received placebo; per-sample allocation not given. Sample collection was performed on day 63 after the first vaccine or placebo injection. The sequenced sample was peripheral blood, obtained in a trial of Ad26.COV2.S vaccine versus placebo. These receptors were collected from a person between 18 and 59 years old who received the Ad26.COV2.S COVID-19 vaccine or a placebo.

The CDR3 DNA follows: TGTGCCAGCTCACTCTCGACAGTTGGGCCTGGTGAGCAGTTCTTC. Protein sequence: CASSLSTVGPGEQFF. This chain links TRBV18 with TRBJ2-1; perhaps TRBD1 as D (5 bases). With 4 bases removed from V and 9 bases from J, the gap between germline ends came to 19 bases. CDR1 is KGHSH, CDR2 LQKENI, per germline. The CDR3 length is 15 residues.

This clone has just one count. V and J are TRBV6-2 or TRBV6-3 and TRBJ2-1, with 8 bases identical to TRBD2. This CDR3 contains 15 residues. Germline CDR1 and CDR2: MNHEY and SVGEGT. The V segment lost 6 bases and the J segment 4 bases; nucleotides outside the gene matches: 8. The CDR3 sequence: CASSLPGGGYNEQFF. CDR3 DNA: TGTGCCAGCAGCCTCCCTGGCGGGGGGTACAATGAGCAGTTCTTC.

This chain links TRBV27 with TRBJ2-1; D gene uncertain. V lost 6 bases to trimming and J lost 0 bases, with 6 bases between them. CDR3 size: 13 residues. The germline V gene encodes CDR1 MNHEY and CDR2 SMNVEV (reference sequence). The CDR3 spells CASSLDSYNEQFF. Written as DNA, the CDR3 is TGTGCCAGCAGCCTAGACTCCTACAATGAGCAGTTCTTC.

The chain employs TRBV11-2 and TRBJ2-1; D uncertain. With 4 bases removed from V and 0 bases from J, the gap between germline ends came to 10 bases. The germline gives CDR1 SGHAT, CDR2 FQNNGV. The CDR3 runs 15 residues. The CDR3 DNA follows: TGTGCCAGCAGCTCCCTTTGGGGCTCCTACAATGAGCAGTTCTTC. It codes for CASSSLWGSYNEQFF. The entire variable domain, with the rest obtained from reference TRBV11-2 and TRBJ2-1, is as follows: EAGVAQSPRYKIIEKRQSVAFWCNPISGHATLYWYQQILGQGPKLLIQFQNNGVVDDSQLPKDRFSAERLKGVDSTLKIQPAKLEDSAVYLCASSSLWGSYNEQFFGPGTRLTVL.

This clone was found once. This chain connects TRBV11-2 to TRBJ2-1, with D unclear. V shed 5 bases and J shed 12 bases, with 14 bases lying between them. The germline CDR1 and CDR2 sequences are SGHAT and FQNNGV. The CDR3 is 12 amino acids. The CDR3 loop is CASSHLGGWQFF. For the CDR3, the DNA is TGTGCCAGCAGCCACCTCGGTGGTTGGCAGTTCTTC.